The rows below give T cell receptor beta chains drawn from one sample of a study of T cell responses to AZD1222 COVID-19 vaccine. Profiled with immunoSEQ multiplex PCR; TCRdb holds only in-frame clones, not every one. The sample has around 130,000 clones, about 90% seen once. Sequencing was performed on peripheral blood, taken 28 days after the second AZD1222 dose. The receptors come from an adult who received the AZD1222 COVID-19 vaccine. CDR3s include the opening cysteine and the closing phenylalanine or tryptophan. Fields, in order: V gene, D gene, J gene, clone size, CDR3 DNA, CDR3 protein. D genes are given only for firm matches. Size is omitted from some rows. Given values are once, few, many or a class for expanded clones.

>TRBV7-8|TRBD2|TRBJ2-1|NA
TGTGCCAGCAGCTTAGCTGGACTAGCCGGAAATGAGCAGTTCTTC
CASSLAGLAGNEQFF
>TRBV5-5|NA|TRBJ1-1|NA
TGTGCCAGCAGCTTGAACAGGGCCCCTGAAGCTTTCTTT
CASSLNRAPEAFF
>TRBV6-5|NA|TRBJ1-2|NA
TGTGCCAGCAGTTACTCGACCGGGAGAGATGGCTACACCTTC
CASSYSTGRDGYTF
>TRBV18|NA|TRBJ1-5|NA
TGTGCCAGCTCACCACTGGCAGGGAGCAATCAGCCCCAGCATTTT
CASSPLAGSNQPQHF
>TRBV7-2|NA|TRBJ2-5|NA
TGTGCCAGCAGCTTACTCCCGACGGGAGCCCAAGAGACCCAGTACTTC
CASSLLPTGAQETQYF
>TRBV7-2|NA|TRBJ2-3|NA
TGTGCCAGCAGCTCAGACTACCTCTCCACAGATACGCAGTATTTT
CASSSDYLSTDTQYF
>TRBV11-3|NA|TRBJ1-1|NA
TGTGCCAGCAGCTCGCGGCAGCCCTTTAGGAACACTGAAGCTTTCTTT
CASSSRQPFRNTEAFF
>TRBV6-4|NA|TRBJ2-2|once
TGTGCCAGCAGTGACTCGGGACAGAACACCGGGGAGCTGTTTTTT
CASSDSGQNTGELFF
>TRBV29-1|NA|TRBJ1-2|once
TGCAGCGTTGACGGGCAGACAACTAACTATGGCTACACCTTC
CSVDGQTTNYGYTF
>TRBV7-2|NA|TRBJ1-4|NA
TGTGCCAGCAGCTTGCAGCCACTTAATGAAAAACTGTTTTTT
CASSLQPLNEKLFF
>TRBV5-1|NA|TRBJ1-2|NA
TGCGCCAGCAGCTTGGAGGACTCCCTACTAAACTATGGCTACACCTTC
CASSLEDSLLNYGYTF
>TRBV2|NA|TRBJ1-6|once
TGTGCCAGCAGTGAAGGGATCCGGGGGGCGTATAATTCACCCCTCCACTTT
CASSEGIRGAYNSPLHF
>TRBV6-6|NA|TRBJ2-7|NA
TGTGCCAGCAGTTACTCGCGGGGTCCCTACGAGCAGTACTTC
CASSYSRGPYEQYF
>TRBV7-9|TRBD1|TRBJ2-3|NA
TGTGCCAGCAGCCTGGGACAGGGATTTGATACGCAGTATTTT
CASSLGQGFDTQYF
>TRBV20-1|TRBD1|TRBJ1-6|NA
TGCAGTGCTAGTGGGGACAGGGATAAATCACCCCTCCACTTT
CSASGDRDKSPLHF
>TRBV7-6|NA|TRBJ1-3|NA
TGTGCCAGCAGCTTAGGTTTTGGTGGAAACACCATATATTTT
CASSLGFGGNTIYF
>TRBV7-3|TRBD1|TRBJ2-7|NA
TGTGCCAGCAGCGTGGACAGGAACTACGAGCAGTACTTC
CASSVDRNYEQYF
>TRBV2|NA|TRBJ1-5|NA
TGTGCCAGCAGTGAAAATGGGTGGGGGGCACAGCCCCAGCATTTT
CASSENGWGAQPQHF
>TRBV6-2/TRBV6-3|TRBD1|TRBJ1-1|NA
TGTGCCAGCAGTTACTCAAGGGGGCTTACTGAAGCTTTCTTT
CASSYSRGLTEAFF
>TRBV29-1|NA|TRBJ1-1|NA
TGCAGCGTTTATCATCTCGGGACAAGGGTTGAGGACACTGAAGCTTTCTTT
CSVYHLGTRVEDTEAFF
>TRBV4-1|NA|TRBJ1-3|NA
TGCGCCAGCAGCCAGGGTCCGAACTCTGGAAACACCATATATTTT
CASSQGPNSGNTIYF
>TRBV7-9|TRBD1|TRBJ1-1|NA
TGTGCCAGCAGCTTATTCGGCAGGGGGGGCCCCATGAACACTGAAGCTTTCTTT
CASSLFGRGGPMNTEAFF
>TRBV6-5|TRBD2|TRBJ2-2|medium-sized
TGTGCCAGCAGTTACTCGGGGGGGGGCACCGGGGAGCTGTTTTTT
CASSYSGGGTGELFF
>TRBV3-1/TRBV3-2|NA|TRBJ2-4|NA
TGTGCCAGCAGCCAGGCCGGGACCAGCAAAAACATTCAGTACTTC
CASSQAGTSKNIQYF
>TRBV11-2|TRBD1|TRBJ1-2|NA
TGTGCCAGCAGCTTAACCGGGACAGGGGGCGACTATGGCTACACCTTC
CASSLTGTGGDYGYTF
>TRBV3-1/TRBV3-2|TRBD2|TRBJ2-1|NA
TGTGCCAGCAGCCAAAATGTCGCTAGCGGAGCCGTAAAGCAGTTCTTC
CASSQNVASGAVKQFF
>TRBV2|NA|TRBJ1-1|NA
TGTGCCAGCAGTGCGGCCAGGAACACTGAAGCTTTCTTT
CASSAARNTEAFF
>TRBV7-8|TRBD1|TRBJ1-5|many
TGTGCCAGCAGCCCTCGGACAGGGGGGAATGGCAATCAGCCCCAGCATTTT
CASSPRTGGNGNQPQHF
>TRBV18|NA|TRBJ2-5|NA
TGTGCCAGCTCCTCGGACTATCAAGAGACCCAGTACTTC
CASSSDYQETQYF
>TRBV21-1|NA|TRBJ1-2|NA
TGTGCCAGCAGCAAGGGGACAGGCGGAACTAACTATGGCTACACCTTC
CASSKGTGGTNYGYTF
>TRBV27|NA|TRBJ1-5|NA
TGTGCCAGCAGTTTAAGGGTCGGGGGGGTGGACGGCAATCAGCCCCAGCATTTT
CASSLRVGGVDGNQPQHF
>TRBV7-9|TRBD2|TRBJ2-2|NA
TGTGCCAGCAGCTTATCTGCGGGAGGACCCGGGGAGCTGTTTTTT
CASSLSAGGPGELFF
>TRBV18|NA|TRBJ1-1|once
TGTGCCAGCTCACCAGACTTGAACACTGAAGCTTTCTTT
CASSPDLNTEAFF
>TRBV11-1|NA|TRBJ1-1|NA
TGTGCCAGCAGCCAGGACCTTCTGAACACTGAAGCTTTCTTT
CASSQDLLNTEAFF
>TRBV10-2|NA|TRBJ1-1|NA
TGCGCCACCTTAGCCGACCCGAACTTGAACACTGAAGCTTTCTTT
CATLADPNLNTEAFF
>TRBV12-5|TRBD2|TRBJ2-5|NA
TGTGCTAGTGGTTTGATATTGACTAGCGAAGTGGAGACCCAGTACTTC
CASGLILTSEVETQYF
>TRBV2|NA|TRBJ1-5|NA
TGTGCCAGCAGTATTCAGGGTCAAAGCAATCAGCCCCAGCATTTT
CASSIQGQSNQPQHF
>TRBV12-5|NA|TRBJ1-1|NA
TGTGCTAGTGGCTATCACGAAAGCTGGGAAGCGAGCACTGAAGCTTTCTTT
CASGYHESWEASTEAFF
>TRBV7-9|TRBD2|TRBJ2-1|NA
TGTGCCAGCAGCTTACTGGGGCTAGCGGGAGTTAATGAGCAGTTCTTC
CASSLLGLAGVNEQFF
>TRBV30|TRBD2|TRBJ2-1|NA
TGTGCCTGGACCAAGTGGCGGGAGCGAAACAATGAGCAGTTCTTC
CAWTKWRERNNEQFF
>TRBV5-1|NA|TRBJ1-3|NA
TGCGCCAGCAGGGGAGTAGGGGGATACTCCTCTGGAAACACCATATATTTT
CASRGVGGYSSGNTIYF
>TRBV7-2|NA|TRBJ1-6|NA
TGTGCCAGCAGCTTAAGGCAGTATAATTCACCCCTCCACTTT
CASSLRQYNSPLHF
>TRBV18|NA|TRBJ1-1|once
TGTGCCAGCTCACCACCGGGCAGCACTGAAGCTTTCTTT
CASSPPGSTEAFF
>TRBV11-2|NA|TRBJ1-1|NA
TGTGCCAGCAGCTTTGCGCCCATCAGGGGCGACACTGAAGCTTTCTTT
CASSFAPIRGDTEAFF
>TRBV2|TRBD2|TRBJ2-5|NA
TGTGCCAGCAGGAGGGGAGCGGGGGAAGAGACCCAGTACTTC
CASRRGAGEETQYF
>TRBV18|NA|TRBJ2-5|NA
TGTGCCAGTACTACACAGGACACAGTACAAGAGACCCAGTACTTC
CASTTQDTVQETQYF
>TRBV11-1|NA|TRBJ1-2|NA
TGTGCCAGCAGCTTATCGGACAGCGGAGACCTCGATGGCTACACCTTC
CASSLSDSGDLDGYTF
>TRBV11-3|NA|TRBJ2-1|NA
TGTGCCAGCAGCCACCGCTCGGCAACCAGGAGCTCCTACAATGAGCAGTTCTTC
CASSHRSATRSSYNEQFF
>TRBV19|NA|TRBJ1-3|few
TGTGCCAGTAGTATAGGCATCCGAGGAAACACCATATATTTT
CASSIGIRGNTIYF
>TRBV30|NA|TRBJ2-2|NA
TGTGCCTGGAGTGCCCTAGGGGCCAACACCGGGGAGCTGTTTTTT
CAWSALGANTGELFF
>TRBV6-2/TRBV6-3|NA|TRBJ1-3|NA
TGTGCCAGCAGTTACCCCTCCCGTGTCGGGTTTGGAAACACCATATATTTT
CASSYPSRVGFGNTIYF
>TRBV6-6|NA|TRBJ1-6|NA
TGTGCCAGCAGTTACTTGGGGGATTATAATTCACCCCTCCACTTT
CASSYLGDYNSPLHF